Included here is one T cell receptor beta chain sequence, with context. The antigen is unknown. The data belong to a study of a mutant IDH1 vaccine in newly diagnosed glioma. Losses at the gene ends were 2 bases for V and 2 bases for J; bases not matched to a gene: 5. The germline V gene encodes CDR1 SGHKS and CDR2 YYEKEE (reference sequence). This CDR3 is built from 15 residues. The time point here: week 47, end of study. Topical imiquimod accompanied each vaccine dose, which consisted of 300 ug of mutant IDH1 20-mer peptide. Patients underwent eight vaccinations, which took place in weeks 1, 3, 5, 7, 11, 15, 19 and 23. Sequencing was performed with immunoSEQ multiplex PCR; in TCRdb, only in-frame clones are kept and a portion is missing. This repertoire shows fewer than 55,000 clones, less than 70% found once; its top ten account for about 5%.

This chain links TRBV5-5 with TRBJ2-7, with 9 bases fitting TRBD1. This TCR was recovered from a man between 40 and 49 years old with glioma. Some clones in this sample may be carry-over from other donors' samples. Sample: peripheral blood mononuclear cells (PBMCs), taken from a glioma patient whose treatment included an IDH1 peptide vaccine. CDR3 loop: CASSFGTGPPYEQYF. CDR3 nucleotide sequence: TGTGCCAGCAGCTTCGGGACAGGGCCTCCCTACGAGCAGTACTTC. The full variable domain, in which reference TRBV5-5 and TRBJ2-7 provide the parts outside the CDR3, is DAGVTQSPTHLIKTRGQQVTLRCSPISGHKSVSWYQQVLGQGPQFIFQYYEKEERGRGNFPDRFSARQFPNYSSELNVNALLLGDSALYLCASSFGTGPPYEQYFGPGTRLTVT.